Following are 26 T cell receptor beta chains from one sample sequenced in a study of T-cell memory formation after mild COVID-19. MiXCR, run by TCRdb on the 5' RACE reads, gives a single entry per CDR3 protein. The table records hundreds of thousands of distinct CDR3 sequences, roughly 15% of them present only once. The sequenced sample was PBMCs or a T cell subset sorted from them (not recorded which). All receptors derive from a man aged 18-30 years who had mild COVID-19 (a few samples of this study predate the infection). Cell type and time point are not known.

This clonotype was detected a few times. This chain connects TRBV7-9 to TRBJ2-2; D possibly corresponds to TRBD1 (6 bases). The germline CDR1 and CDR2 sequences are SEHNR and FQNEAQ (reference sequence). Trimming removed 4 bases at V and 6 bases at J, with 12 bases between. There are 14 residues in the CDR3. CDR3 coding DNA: TGTGCCAGCAGCTCACAGGGAATGCCCGGGGAGCTGTTTTTT. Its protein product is CASSSQGMPGELFF.

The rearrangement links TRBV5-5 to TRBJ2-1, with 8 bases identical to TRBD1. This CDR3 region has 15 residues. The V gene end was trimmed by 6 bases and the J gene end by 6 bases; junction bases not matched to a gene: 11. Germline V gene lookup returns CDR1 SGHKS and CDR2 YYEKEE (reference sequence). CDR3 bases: TGTGCCAGCACCCCGTCGGGACAGGCGAGCAATGAGCAGTTCTTC. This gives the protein CASTPSGQASNEQFF.

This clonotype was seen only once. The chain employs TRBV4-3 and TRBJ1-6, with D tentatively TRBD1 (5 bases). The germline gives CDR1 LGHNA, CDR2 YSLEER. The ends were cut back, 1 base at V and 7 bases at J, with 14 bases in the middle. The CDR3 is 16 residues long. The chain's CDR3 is CASSQAYRGVNSPLHF. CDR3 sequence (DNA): TGCGCCAGCAGCCAAGCCTACAGAGGGGTAAATTCACCCCTCCACTTT.

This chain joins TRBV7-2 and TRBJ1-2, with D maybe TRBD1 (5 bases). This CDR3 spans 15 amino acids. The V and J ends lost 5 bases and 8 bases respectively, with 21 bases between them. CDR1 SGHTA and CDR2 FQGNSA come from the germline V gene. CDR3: CASSGRGAGPLGYTF. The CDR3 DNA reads TGTGCCAGCAGCGGTAGGGGTGCAGGGCCTCTAGGCTACACCTTC. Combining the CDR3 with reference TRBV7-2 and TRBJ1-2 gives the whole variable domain GAGVSQSPSNKVTEKGKDVELRCDPISGHTALYWYRQSLGQGLEFLIYFQGNSAPDKSGLPSDRFSAERTGGSVSTLTIQRTQQEDSAVYLCASSGRGAGPLGYTFGSGTRLTVV.

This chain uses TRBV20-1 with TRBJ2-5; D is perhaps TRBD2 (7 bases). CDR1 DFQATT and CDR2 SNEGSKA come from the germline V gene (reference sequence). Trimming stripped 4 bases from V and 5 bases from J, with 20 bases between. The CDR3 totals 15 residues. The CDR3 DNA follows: TGCAGTGCTACCCCCCATGGGGCGGGGGCTGAGACCCAGTACTTC. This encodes CSATPHGAGAETQYF.

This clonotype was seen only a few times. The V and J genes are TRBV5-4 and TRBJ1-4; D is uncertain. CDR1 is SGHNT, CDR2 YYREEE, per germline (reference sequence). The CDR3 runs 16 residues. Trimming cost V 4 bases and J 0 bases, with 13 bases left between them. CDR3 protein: CASSRDLSATNEKLFF. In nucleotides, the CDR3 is TGTGCCAGCAGCCGAGACCTTTCGGCAACTAATGAAAAACTGTTTTTT.

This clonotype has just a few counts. This CDR3 is CASSEGQGGNGYTF. CDR3 nucleotides: TGCGCCAGCAGCGAGGGACAGGGAGGAAATGGCTACACCTTC. The chain has TRBV5-1 and TRBJ1-2; TRBD1 matches at 9 bases. Germline-derived CDR1 and CDR2 are SGHRS and YFSETQ. The CDR3 totals 14 residues. Trimming at V came to 4 bases and at J to 6 bases, leaving 7 bases not matched to a gene.

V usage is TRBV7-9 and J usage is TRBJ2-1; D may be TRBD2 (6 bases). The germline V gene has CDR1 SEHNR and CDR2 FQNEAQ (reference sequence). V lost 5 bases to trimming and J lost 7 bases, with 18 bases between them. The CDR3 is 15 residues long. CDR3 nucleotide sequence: TGTGCCAGCAGCACCCGGGGCGGCGGGGAGAATGAGCAGTTCTTC. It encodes CASSTRGGGENEQFF.

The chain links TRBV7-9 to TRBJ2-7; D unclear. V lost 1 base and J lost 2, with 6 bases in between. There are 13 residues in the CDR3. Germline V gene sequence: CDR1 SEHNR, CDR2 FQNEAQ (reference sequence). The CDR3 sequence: CASSLVSTYEQYF. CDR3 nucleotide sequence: TGTGCCAGCAGCTTAGTGTCTACCTACGAGCAGTACTTC.

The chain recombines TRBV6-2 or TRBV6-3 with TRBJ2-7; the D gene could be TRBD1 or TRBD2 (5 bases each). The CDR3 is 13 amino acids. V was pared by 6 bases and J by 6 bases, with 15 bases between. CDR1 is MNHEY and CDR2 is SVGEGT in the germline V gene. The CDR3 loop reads CASRGRGAREQYV. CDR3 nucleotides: TGTGCCAGCAGGGGAAGGGGAGCTCGCGAGCAGTACGTC.

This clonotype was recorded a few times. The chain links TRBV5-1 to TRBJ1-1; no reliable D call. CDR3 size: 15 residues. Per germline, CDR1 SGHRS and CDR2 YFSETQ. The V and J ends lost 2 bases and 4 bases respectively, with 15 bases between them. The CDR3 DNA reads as TGCGCCAGCAGCTTAAGTGCCTTCACGGGCACTGAAGCTTTCTTT. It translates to CASSLSAFTGTEAFF.

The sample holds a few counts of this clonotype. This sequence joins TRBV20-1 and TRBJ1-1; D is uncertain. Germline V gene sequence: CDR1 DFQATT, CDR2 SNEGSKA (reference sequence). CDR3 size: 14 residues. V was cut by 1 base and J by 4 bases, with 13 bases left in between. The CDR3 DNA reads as TGCAGTGCTAGAGTCTCGGGAGGGAGCACTGAAGCTTTCTTT. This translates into CSARVSGGSTEAFF.

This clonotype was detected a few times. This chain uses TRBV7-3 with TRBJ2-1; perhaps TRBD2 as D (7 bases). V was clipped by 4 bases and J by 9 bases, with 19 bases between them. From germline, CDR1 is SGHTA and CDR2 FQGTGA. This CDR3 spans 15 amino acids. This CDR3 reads CASSSRGGTVTEQFF. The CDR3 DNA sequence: TGTGCCAGCAGCTCAAGGGGGGGTACGGTGACTGAGCAGTTCTTC.

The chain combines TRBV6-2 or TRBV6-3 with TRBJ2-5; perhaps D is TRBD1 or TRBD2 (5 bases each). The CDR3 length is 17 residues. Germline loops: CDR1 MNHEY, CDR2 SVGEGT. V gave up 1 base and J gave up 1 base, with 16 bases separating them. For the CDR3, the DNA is TGTGCCAGCAGTTACTTACCCGGGACGAGCATCCAAGAGACCCAGTACTTC. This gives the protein CASSYLPGTSIQETQYF.

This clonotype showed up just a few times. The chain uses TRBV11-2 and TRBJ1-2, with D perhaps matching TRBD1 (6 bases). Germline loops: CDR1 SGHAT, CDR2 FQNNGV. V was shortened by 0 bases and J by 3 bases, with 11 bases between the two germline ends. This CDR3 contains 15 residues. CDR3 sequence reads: CASSLEGTGYYGYTF. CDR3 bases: TGTGCCAGCAGCTTAGAAGGAACAGGGTACTATGGCTACACCTTC. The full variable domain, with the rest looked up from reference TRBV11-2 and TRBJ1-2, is EAGVAQSPRYKIIEKRQSVAFWCNPISGHATLYWYQQILGQGPKLLIQFQNNGVVDDSQLPKDRFSAERLKGVDSTLKIQPAKLEDSAVYLCASSLEGTGYYGYTFGSGTRLTVV.

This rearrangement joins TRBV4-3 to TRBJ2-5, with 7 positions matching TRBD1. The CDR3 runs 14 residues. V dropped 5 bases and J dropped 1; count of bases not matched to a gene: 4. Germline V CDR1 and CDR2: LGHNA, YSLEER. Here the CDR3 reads CASSKWDSQETQYF. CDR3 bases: TGCGCCAGCAGCAAATGGGACAGCCAAGAGACCCAGTACTTC.

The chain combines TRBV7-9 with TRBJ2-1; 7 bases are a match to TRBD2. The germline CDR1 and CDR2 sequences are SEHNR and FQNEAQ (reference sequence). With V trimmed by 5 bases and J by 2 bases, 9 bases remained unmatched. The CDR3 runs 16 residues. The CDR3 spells CASSPRQAGTYNEQFF. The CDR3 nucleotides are TGTGCCAGCAGCCCTCGGCAAGCGGGGACCTACAATGAGCAGTTCTTC.

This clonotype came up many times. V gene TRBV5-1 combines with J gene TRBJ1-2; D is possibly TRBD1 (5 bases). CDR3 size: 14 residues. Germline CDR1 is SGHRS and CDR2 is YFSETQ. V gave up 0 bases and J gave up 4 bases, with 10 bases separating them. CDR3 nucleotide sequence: TGCGCCAGCAGCTTGGAGGGACGGAGCTATGGCTACACCTTC. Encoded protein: CASSLEGRSYGYTF.

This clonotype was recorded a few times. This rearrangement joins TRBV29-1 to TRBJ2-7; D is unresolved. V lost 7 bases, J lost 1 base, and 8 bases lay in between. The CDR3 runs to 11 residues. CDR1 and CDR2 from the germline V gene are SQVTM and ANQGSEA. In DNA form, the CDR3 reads TGCAGCGCCCTTGGTTCCTACGAGCAGTACTTC. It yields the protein CSALGSYEQYF.

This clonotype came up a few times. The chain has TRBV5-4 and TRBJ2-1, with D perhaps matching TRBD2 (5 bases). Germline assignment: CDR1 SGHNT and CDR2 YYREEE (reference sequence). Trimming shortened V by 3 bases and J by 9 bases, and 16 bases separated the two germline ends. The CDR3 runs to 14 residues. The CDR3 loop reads CASSSITRAGEQFF. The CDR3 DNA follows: TGTGCCAGCAGCTCAATTACTAGGGCAGGTGAGCAGTTCTTC.

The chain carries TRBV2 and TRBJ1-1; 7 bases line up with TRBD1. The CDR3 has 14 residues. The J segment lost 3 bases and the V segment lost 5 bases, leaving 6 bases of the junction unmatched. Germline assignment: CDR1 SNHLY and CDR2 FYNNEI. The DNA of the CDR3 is TGTGCCAGCAGTCTGACAGGGAAGGACACTGAAGCTTTCTTT. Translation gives CASSLTGKDTEAFF.

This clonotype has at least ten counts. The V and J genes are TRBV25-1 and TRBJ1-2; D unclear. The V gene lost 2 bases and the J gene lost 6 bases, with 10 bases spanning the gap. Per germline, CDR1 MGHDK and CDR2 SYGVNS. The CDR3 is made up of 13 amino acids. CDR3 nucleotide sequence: TGTGCCAGCAGTGAACATTCCGGAGATGGCTACACCTTC. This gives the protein CASSEHSGDGYTF.

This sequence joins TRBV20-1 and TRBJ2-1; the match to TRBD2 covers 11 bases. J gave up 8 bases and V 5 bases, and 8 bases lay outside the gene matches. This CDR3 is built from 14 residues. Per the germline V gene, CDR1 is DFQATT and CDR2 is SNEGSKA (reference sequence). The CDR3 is CSAETGTSGDEQFF. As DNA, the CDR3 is TGCAGTGCTGAGACCGGGACTAGCGGTGATGAGCAGTTCTTC.

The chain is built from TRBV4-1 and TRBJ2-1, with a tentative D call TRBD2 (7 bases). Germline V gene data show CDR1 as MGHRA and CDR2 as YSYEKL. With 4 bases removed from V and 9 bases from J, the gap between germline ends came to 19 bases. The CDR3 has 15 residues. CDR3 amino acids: CASSPLRLGGAEQFF. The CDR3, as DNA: TGCGCCAGCAGCCCTCTTCGTCTTGGGGGGGCTGAGCAGTTCTTC.

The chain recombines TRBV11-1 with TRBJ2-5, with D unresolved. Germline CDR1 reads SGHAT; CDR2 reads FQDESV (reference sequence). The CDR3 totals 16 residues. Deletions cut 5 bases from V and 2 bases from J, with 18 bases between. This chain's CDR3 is CASSPFVGNPQETQYF. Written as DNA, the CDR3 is TGTGCCAGCAGCCCCTTCGTGGGGAACCCACAAGAGACCCAGTACTTC.

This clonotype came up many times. CDR3 residues: CASSYPGSPLHF. The CDR3 bases are TGTGCCAGCAGTTACCCGGGATCACCCCTCCACTTT. The chain is built from TRBV6-5 and TRBJ1-6, with no clear D. The CDR3 loop spans 12 amino acids. Trimming shortened V by 2 bases and J by 10 bases, and 6 bases separated the two germline ends. CDR1 is MNHEY, CDR2 SVGAGI, per germline.